A selection of T cell receptor beta chains follows, all from one sample in a study of T-cell memory formation after mild COVID-19. MiXCR, applied by TCRdb to the 5' RACE reads, yields one record per CDR3 protein. The sample records about 200,000 distinct CDR3 sequences, roughly 17% being singletons. Material for sequencing was PBMCs or a T cell subset sorted from them (not recorded which). The receptor source for this set is an adult woman who had mild COVID-19 (a few samples of this study predate the infection). Cell type and time point are not known. The CDR3 runs from the conserved cysteine through the conserved F or W. A D gene is named only where the DNA matches it firmly. Size tells how often a clone was seen (once, few, many) or the class of an expanded clone, and some rows leave it out.

>TRBJ1-2|.|TRBD1|TRBV5-1
TGCGCCAGCAGCCCCGGGACAGTTAGCCGAAACTATGGCTACACCTTC
CASSPGTVSRNYGYTF
>TRBJ2-1|.|TRBD2|TRBV4-3
TGCGCCAGCAAAAGGCAGCGGGGATCCTACAATGAGCAGTTCTTC
CASKRQRGSYNEQFF
>TRBJ2-5|.|TRBD1|TRBV5-1
TGCGCCAGCAGCCCAGAGACAGGGTTAGAGACCCAGTACTTC
CASSPETGLETQYF
>TRBJ2-5|many|.|TRBV20-1
TGCAGTGCTGTAACGACAGAGACCCAGTACTTC
CSAVTTETQYF
>TRBJ1-2|.|.|TRBV20-1
TGCAGTGCTAGAGCAGGGGAGGCCTTC
CSARAGEAF
>TRBJ2-7|few|TRBD2|TRBV3-1
TGTGCCAGCAGCCATCTCGGGAGGGGAGGCGAGCAGTACTTC
CASSHLGRGGEQYF
>TRBJ2-2|few|TRBD2|TRBV20-1
TGCAGTGCTAGAGACCCACTAGCGGACACCGGGGAGCTGTTTTTT
CSARDPLADTGELFF
>TRBJ2-5|few|.|TRBV4-1
TGCGCCAGCAGCCGACGGGACTCCCAGACCCAGTACTTC
CASSRRDSQTQYF
>TRBJ1-5|few|TRBD1|TRBV5-1
TGCGCCAGCAGCTTGATTCCCAGGACAGGAGGGAATCAGCCCCAGCATTTT
CASSLIPRTGGNQPQHF
>TRBJ1-4|.|TRBD1|TRBV20-1
TGCAGTGCTAGAGCGCCAGGGGGATCGTACGAAAAACTGTTTTTT
CSARAPGGSYEKLFF
>TRBJ2-7|few|.|TRBV27
TGTGCCAGCAGTTTCCGGCGGCAGTCCTACGAGCAGTACTTC
CASSFRRQSYEQYF
>TRBJ1-4|.|.|TRBV29-1
TGCAGCGTTTCCCTAGAAGACCGGGGTGAAAAACTGTTTTTT
CSVSLEDRGEKLFF
>TRBJ2-2|.|.|TRBV20-1
TGCAGCGTCTGGAGGGCCGTCACCGGGGAGCTGTTTTTT
CSVWRAVTGELFF
>TRBJ1-2|many|.|TRBV12-3/TRBV12-4
TGTGCCAGCAGTTTTGAGCCCGGGACACTCGGCTACACCTTC
CASSFEPGTLGYTF
>TRBJ2-1|few|TRBD2|TRBV5-1
TGCGCCAGCAGCCGGTCTGTAGGGCGGGGGGAGCAGTTCTTC
CASSRSVGRGEQFF
>TRBJ2-7|few|.|TRBV28
TGTGCCAGCAGTAGACCTTACGAGCAGTACTTC
CASSRPYEQYF
>TRBJ2-7|.|TRBD1|TRBV29-1
TGCAGCGTTACCTGGGACAGGGGTTACGAGCAGTACTTC
CSVTWDRGYEQYF
>TRBJ1-3|.|.|TRBV7-9
TGTGCCAGCAGCTTATCCGACGGACGTGACTCTGGAAACACCATATATTTT
CASSLSDGRDSGNTIYF
>TRBJ2-2|few|.|TRBV7-8
TGTGCCAGCAGCTTACGGGGGATGGACACCGGGGAGCTGTTTTTT
CASSLRGMDTGELFF
>TRBJ2-3|.|TRBD2|TRBV11-2
TGTGCCAGCAGCTTGGGACTAGCGCTAAGCACAGATACGCAGTATTTT
CASSLGLALSTDTQYF
>TRBJ2-5|.|TRBD2|TRBV7-2
TGTGCCAGCAGCTTCCTAGCGGGGGGGAGGTGGGCCCAGTACTTC
CASSFLAGGRWAQYF
>TRBJ2-7|.|.|TRBV12-3/TRBV12-4
TGTGCCAGCGGTATTGGGGTTTCCTACGAGCAGTACTTC
CASGIGVSYEQYF
>TRBJ2-7|few|.|TRBV24-1
TGTGCCACCAGTGATTGGGAAGACGGGCGCCACGAGCAGTACTTC
CATSDWEDGRHEQYF
>TRBJ2-5|few|.|TRBV18
TGTGCCAGCTCACCCAGGGACTTCGGGGAGACCCAGTACTTC
CASSPRDFGETQYF
>TRBJ2-5|.|.|TRBV7-8
TGTGCCAACCTCCGGCTAGCAGGAGAGACCCAGTACTTC
CANLRLAGETQYF
>TRBJ2-7|.|TRBD2|TRBV27
TGTGCCAGCAGTCGACCGGGACTAGCGGGACTGTTTCGGTACTTC
CASSRPGLAGLFRYF
>TRBJ2-1|many|.|TRBV5-1
TGCGCCAGCAGCTCTCCGTCTATCATTGAGCAGTTCTTC
CASSSPSIIEQFF
>TRBJ2-1|few|.|TRBV6-2/TRBV6-3
TGTGCCAGCACTTTGGCAGGAGGCAATGAGCAGTTCTTC
CASTLAGGNEQFF
>TRBJ1-1|.|.|TRBV4-2
TGTGCCAGCAGCTCGACCCTGAACACTGAAGCTTTCTTT
CASSSTLNTEAFF
>TRBJ2-5|many|TRBD1|TRBV12-3/TRBV12-4
TGTGCCACCAACAGGGGCGGATTTCAAGAGACCCAGTACTTC
CATNRGGFQETQYF
>TRBJ2-1|few|TRBD1|TRBV15
TGTGCCACCAGCAGGACAGGGCTTGATGAGCAGTTCTTC
CATSRTGLDEQFF
>TRBJ2-5|few|TRBD2|TRBV18
TGTGCCAGCTCACCACCCTGGCGGGAGGGCCAGGAGACCCAGTACTTC
CASSPPWREGQETQYF
>TRBJ2-1|few|TRBD2|TRBV7-2
TGTGCCAGCAGCTTTACCGGGACTAGTGGCTATGAGCAGTTCTTC
CASSFTGTSGYEQFF
>TRBJ2-1|.|TRBD2|TRBV7-8
TGTGCCAGCAGCTTAGAAAGCGGGAGAATCAGCTCCTACAATGAGCAGTTCTTC
CASSLESGRISSYNEQFF
>TRBJ2-7|.|.|TRBV5-1
TGCGCCAGCAGCTCCCAAGGAAAAGAGCAGTACTTC
CASSSQGKEQYF
>TRBJ2-4|few|.|TRBV18
TGTGCCAGCTCACCATTCCGGAACAGGGACGGGAACATTCAGTACTTC
CASSPFRNRDGNIQYF
>TRBJ1-5|.|TRBD1|TRBV12-5
TGTGCTAGTGGTTCGGGACAGTTGGGGTATCAGCCCCAGCATTTT
CASGSGQLGYQPQHF
>TRBJ2-5|.|.|TRBV6-2/TRBV6-3
TGTGCCAGCAATGGGGCTAGTCAAGAGACCCAGTACTTC
CASNGASQETQYF
>TRBJ1-4|few|.|TRBV7-6
TGTGCCAGCAGCTTAAGGCCCAGGGGAACTAATGAAAAACTGTTTTTT
CASSLRPRGTNEKLFF
>TRBJ1-4|few|.|TRBV27
TGTGCCAGCAGCTTAAGGACGCCCCCCTGGGAAAAACTGTTTTTT
CASSLRTPPWEKLFF
>TRBJ2-7|.|.|TRBV18
TGTGCCAGCTCACCAGATTGGGACCCTGGGGAGCAGTACTTC
CASSPDWDPGEQYF
>TRBJ2-2|.|.|TRBV11-2
TGTGCCAGCAGCCCCACTTTGGTAGGGGAGCTGTTTTTT
CASSPTLVGELFF
>TRBJ2-7|.|.|TRBV6-6
TGTGCCAGCAGTTACCCAGGGGCCTATTCCTACGAGCAGTACTTC
CASSYPGAYSYEQYF
>TRBJ2-2|.|.|TRBV5-1
TGCGCCAGCAGCTTGGATGCGGGGACCGGGGAGCTGTTTTTT
CASSLDAGTGELFF
>TRBJ1-1|.|.|TRBV25-1
TGTGCCAGCAGTGACACAGGATCTGAAGCTTTCTTT
CASSDTGSEAFF
>TRBJ2-1|.|TRBD2|TRBV20-1
TGCAGTGCTAGTAAGGGCGGGGGGCCTTACAATGAGCAGTTCTTC
CSASKGGGPYNEQFF
>TRBJ2-5|.|.|TRBV4-2
TGTGCCAGCAGCCAAGGGGGTGGGGGCCAAGGAACCCAGTACTTC
CASSQGGGGQGTQYF
>TRBJ2-3|.|.|TRBV18
TGTGCCAGCTCACCACCCGGCAGACACACAGATACGCAGTATTTT
CASSPPGRHTDTQYF
>TRBJ1-1|.|TRBD1|TRBV3-1
TGTGCCAGCCGCAGGGGGCAGTACACTGAAGCTTTCTTT
CASRRGQYTEAFF
>TRBJ2-3|medium-sized|.|TRBV7-9
TGTGCCAGCAGCCCTAGGACAGCTGCCGGGCGGACTACCCCAGATACGCAGTATTTT
CASSPRTAAGRTTPDTQYF
>TRBJ1-2|few|TRBD1|TRBV24-1
TGTGCCACCAGTGATTCCAGGGGGCCCTATGGCTACACCTTC
CATSDSRGPYGYTF
>TRBJ2-3|.|TRBD2|TRBV20-1
TGCAGTGCTGGACTAGCGGGAGCTCTCCCAGATACGCAGTATTTT
CSAGLAGALPDTQYF
>TRBJ2-5|.|.|TRBV24-1
TGTGCCACCAGTGATTCGTGGGAGACCCAGTACTTC
CATSDSWETQYF
>TRBJ2-3|few|TRBD2|TRBV7-8
TGTGCCAGCACCTTGAGCGGGAGCATTACAGATACGCAGTATTTT
CASTLSGSITDTQYF
>TRBJ2-2|few|TRBD1|TRBV7-9
TGTGCCAGCCGGGACAGCTCGAACACCGGGGAGCTGTTTTTT
CASRDSSNTGELFF
>TRBJ1-5|.|.|TRBV6-5
TGTGCCAGCAGCCCCCGCCAGGGGAGGCAGCCCCAGCATTTT
CASSPRQGRQPQHF
>TRBJ1-4|.|.|TRBV5-1
TGCGCCAGCAGCTTGGGAGACCGGCAGGAAAAACTGTTTTTT
CASSLGDRQEKLFF
>TRBJ2-7|few|.|TRBV5-4
TGTGCCAGCAGCTTCGCTGGACCCCTTAGCGAGCAGTACTTC
CASSFAGPLSEQYF
>TRBJ2-5|.|TRBD2|TRBV6-5
TGTGCCAGCAGTTTGGCCCCGCCGGGGGGGACGGTTTTGTACCAAGAGACCCAGTACTTC
CASSLAPPGGTVLYQETQYF